The rows below give T cell receptor beta chains drawn from one sample of a study of control samples from healthy donors and cancer patients. The assay was immunoSEQ multiplex PCR, and TCRdb's table has in-frame clones only and misses some. The repertoire includes about 130,000 clones, about nine tenths of them detected once, and 2% to 3% sits in the top ten. The sequencing sample was made of blood. The receptor set was obtained from a man in his forties in good health. Both conserved end residues are part of each CDR3. The order of the fields is D gene, V gene, clone size, CDR3 length, J gene, CDR3 DNA, CDR3 protein. A D gene is named only where the DNA matches it firmly. Only some rows state a clone size, as once, few, many or a class for expanded clones.

d_gene: TRBD1; v_gene: TRBV7-2; abundance: NA; len: 15; j_gene: TRBJ2-7; CDR3nt: TGTGCCAGCAGCCTATTCTCCGGGACAGGGTACGAGCAGTACTTC; CDR3aa: CASSLFSGTGYEQYF
d_gene: TRBD1; v_gene: TRBV6-1; abundance: NA; len: 18; j_gene: TRBJ2-7; CDR3nt: TGTGCCAGCAGTGAACCCTTAACTCGATGGACAGGGACCTACGAGCAGTACTTC; CDR3aa: CASSEPLTRWTGTYEQYF
d_gene: NA; v_gene: TRBV7-8; abundance: few; len: 17; j_gene: TRBJ1-2; CDR3nt: TGTGCCAGCAGCTTAGGCGTGGGGCAGGGAATCAACTATGGCTACACCTTC; CDR3aa: CASSLGVGQGINYGYTF
d_gene: NA; v_gene: TRBV11-2; abundance: few; len: 14; j_gene: TRBJ1-1; CDR3nt: TGTGCCAGCAAGTCTGTTTCTATGAACACTGAAGCTTTCTTT; CDR3aa: CASKSVSMNTEAFF
d_gene: NA; v_gene: TRBV12-3/TRBV12-4; abundance: NA; len: 12; j_gene: TRBJ1-6; CDR3nt: TGTGCCAGCCAAAACAGATATTCACCCCTCCACTTT; CDR3aa: CASQNRYSPLHF
d_gene: NA; v_gene: TRBV10-3; abundance: NA; len: 13; j_gene: TRBJ1-1; CDR3nt: TGTGCCATCAGTGAACGTTTGAACACTGAAGCTTTCTTT; CDR3aa: CAISERLNTEAFF
d_gene: NA; v_gene: TRBV5-1; abundance: NA; len: 14; j_gene: TRBJ2-3; CDR3nt: TGCGCCAGCAGCTTGGGAATTGGGCAAGATACGCAGTATTTT; CDR3aa: CASSLGIGQDTQYF
d_gene: TRBD1; v_gene: TRBV12-3/TRBV12-4; abundance: NA; len: 13; j_gene: TRBJ1-1; CDR3nt: TGTGCCAGCAGTGGGAGACAGGGGTTTGGGGCTTTCTTT; CDR3aa: CASSGRQGFGAFF
d_gene: NA; v_gene: TRBV4-1; abundance: NA; len: 17; j_gene: TRBJ2-1; CDR3nt: TGCGCCAGCAGCCTTCGGGACTGGATGGCTTTACGTGGTGAGCAGTTCTTC; CDR3aa: CASSLRDWMALRGEQFF
d_gene: NA; v_gene: TRBV20-1; abundance: NA; len: 14; j_gene: TRBJ1-1; CDR3nt: TGCAGTGCTAGTTTGGGGGAGGGACACACTGAAGCTTTCTTT; CDR3aa: CSASLGEGHTEAFF
d_gene: NA; v_gene: TRBV6-4; abundance: NA; len: 13; j_gene: TRBJ2-5; CDR3nt: TGTGCCAGCAATATAAAGGGTGGCGAGACCCAGTACTTC; CDR3aa: CASNIKGGETQYF
d_gene: NA; v_gene: TRBV6-5; abundance: NA; len: 11; j_gene: TRBJ1-4; CDR3nt: TGTGCCAGCCGCGGAACCGAAAAACTGTTTTTT; CDR3aa: CASRGTEKLFF
d_gene: NA; v_gene: TRBV5-8; abundance: NA; len: 16; j_gene: TRBJ2-6; CDR3nt: TGTGCCAGCAGCTCGGGCGGGGTGCTTGGGGCCAACGTCCTGACTTTC; CDR3aa: CASSSGGVLGANVLTF
d_gene: NA; v_gene: TRBV27; abundance: once; len: 18; j_gene: TRBJ1-3; CDR3nt: TGTGCCAGCAGCCGCCGGGGCGGGCTCTTAGGCTCTGGAAACACCATATATTTT; CDR3aa: CASSRRGGLLGSGNTIYF
d_gene: TRBD1; v_gene: TRBV7-9; abundance: NA; len: 15; j_gene: TRBJ2-7; CDR3nt: TGTGCCAGCAGCTCACCGGGACAGGGGGCTTACGAGCAGTACTTC; CDR3aa: CASSSPGQGAYEQYF
d_gene: NA; v_gene: TRBV11-3; abundance: NA; len: 15; j_gene: TRBJ2-1; CDR3nt: TGTGCCAGCAGCTCCCTGACGGGGGCTTACAATGAGCAGTTCTTC; CDR3aa: CASSSLTGAYNEQFF
d_gene: TRBD2; v_gene: TRBV7-3; abundance: NA; len: 14; j_gene: TRBJ2-1; CDR3nt: TGTGCCAGCAGCTCTAGCGGGGGGGCACGTGAGCAGTTCTTC; CDR3aa: CASSSSGGAREQFF
d_gene: NA; v_gene: TRBV11-2; abundance: NA; len: 14; j_gene: TRBJ1-4; CDR3nt: TGTGCCAGCAGCCCGGACCCGAGGAAAGAAAAACTGTTTTTT; CDR3aa: CASSPDPRKEKLFF